The 26 T cell receptor beta chains in this list originate from one sample, sequenced in a study of control samples from healthy donors and cancer patients (dated by TCRdb to the early 2020s). Library generation was performed with the immunoSEQ multiplex PCR assay. TCRdb provides this immuneACCESS table in a form limited to in-frame rearrangements. Some clones are lacking; in checked studies, under half of them reflect an unresolved V gene, and why the rest are absent is not known. This sample holds 80,000 to 100,000 clones; 79% were observed only once. Under 12% of the sample is taken by the ten largest. The source material was blood. All receptors derive from a woman in her twenties or thirties in good health.

The chain couples TRBV13 to TRBJ2-3; 8 bases align to TRBD2. The germline CDR1 and CDR2 sequences are PRHDT and FYEKMQ (reference sequence). The CDR3 runs to 16 residues. The V gene end was trimmed by 5 bases and the J gene end by 1 base; junction bases not matched to a gene: 8. CDR3 amino acids: CASSTSRGERTDTQYF. For the CDR3, the DNA is TGTGCCAGCAGCACCTCGCGGGGGGAACGCACAGATACGCAGTATTTT.

The V call is TRBV3-1 (or the pseudogene TRBV3-2), the J call TRBJ2-1, with 7 positions matching TRBD2. V was clipped by 4 bases and J by 2 bases; unmatched bases: 5. Germline values: CDR1 LGHDT, CDR2 YNNKEL (reference sequence). The CDR3 runs to 15 residues. CDR3 loop: CASSRSGGTYNEQFF. The DNA of the CDR3 is TGTGCCAGCAGCCGATCCGGGGGGACCTACAATGAGCAGTTCTTC.

The chain links TRBV6-5 to TRBJ2-7; D is perhaps TRBD1 or TRBD2 (5 bases each). The germline CDR1 and CDR2 sequences are MNHEY and SVGAGI. Trimming took 5 bases from V and 1 from J, leaving 15 bases between them. The CDR3 runs to 15 residues. The CDR3 nucleotides read TGTGCCAGCAGTATCTCCGGGGCCGATTCCTACGAGCAGTACTTC. It yields the protein CASSISGADSYEQYF.

The chain is built from TRBV2 and TRBJ2-2, with 15 bases matching TRBD2. The CDR3 runs 19 residues. The germline V gene encodes CDR1 SNHLY and CDR2 FYNNEI. The V segment lost 5 bases and the J segment 5 bases; nucleotides outside the gene matches: 12. CDR3 sequence reads: CASSLRPGLAGGKTGELFF. The CDR3 nucleotides are TGTGCCAGCAGTCTTCGTCCGGGACTAGCGGGGGGAAAGACCGGGGAGCTGTTTTTT.

A note on this clone: The same CDR3 arises from other DNA sequences in this sample as well. This chain joins TRBV6-5 and TRBJ2-2, with 11 bases identical to TRBD1. The CDR3 consists of 14 residues. The V gene end was trimmed by 5 bases and the J gene end by 5 bases; junction bases not matched to a gene: 1. The germline CDR1 and CDR2 sequences are MNHEY and SVGAGI. CDR3 coding DNA: TGTGCCAGCAGTCGGGACAGGGGGACCGGGGAGCTGTTTTTT. Residues: CASSRDRGTGELFF.

The chain has TRBV21-1 and TRBJ2-7. TRBV21-1 is a documented pseudogene. The CDR3 consists of 15 residues. Written as DNA, the CDR3 is TGTGCCAGCAGCAAAATTAGGGACCGCAGCTACGAGCAGTACTTC. Its protein is CASSKIRDRSYEQYF.

The rearrangement joins TRBV5-1 to TRBJ2-2, with D uncertain. Trimming took off 7 bases at V and 0 bases at J, with 10 bases between the two ends. Looked up from germline, CDR1 is SGHRS and CDR2 is YFSETQ. The CDR3 sequence is 14 residues long. CDR3 sequence reads: CASQADANTGELFF. CDR3 DNA sequence: TGCGCCAGCCAAGCCGACGCGAACACCGGGGAGCTGTTTTTT.

The V call is TRBV5-4, the J call TRBJ1-2; 10 bases fit TRBD1. The germline V gene encodes CDR1 SGHNT and CDR2 YYREEE (reference sequence). This CDR3 has 16 amino acids. Losses at the gene ends were 2 bases for V and 8 bases for J; bases not matched to a gene: 12. In DNA form, the CDR3 reads TGTGCCAGCAGCTTACTACCGGGACAGGGGAGGAGAGGCTACACCTTC. Its protein is CASSLLPGQGRRGYTF.

The rearrangement joins TRBV12-5 to TRBJ2-1; D not resolved. Looked up from germline, CDR1 is LGHNT and CDR2 is FRNRAP. The CDR3 runs to 12 residues. Between the trimmed V and J ends, which lost 2 bases and 10 bases, there was a span of 9 bases. The DNA for the CDR3 is TGTGCTAGTGGTTTGTCGGAATGGGAGCAGTTCTTC. It is translated as CASGLSEWEQFF.

The chain uses TRBV29-1 and TRBJ1-2; the match to TRBD1 covers 7 bases. Germline loops: CDR1 SQVTM, CDR2 ANQGSEA. There are 12 residues in the CDR3. The V segment lost 4 bases and the J segment 6 bases; nucleotides outside the gene matches: 5. The CDR3 loop is CSVGKGANGYTF. CDR3 DNA sequence: TGCAGCGTTGGAAAGGGGGCAAATGGCTACACCTTC.

This clone was seen only once. This chain connects TRBV7-8 to TRBJ1-1; D perhaps matches TRBD1 (6 bases). V lost 1 base and J 10 bases, leaving 25 bases between the germline ends. The germline gives CDR1 SGHVS, CDR2 FQNEAQ. The CDR3 is 17 residues long. CDR3 bases: TGTGCCAGCAGCTTAGGGCTAATCCGGGACACAACATTCGGAGCTTTCTTT. Translating it yields CASSLGLIRDTTFGAFF.

The V gene is TRBV7-6, the J gene TRBJ2-1; weak D call: TRBD1 (6 bases). CDR3 length: 17 residues. Germline assignment: CDR1 SGHVS and CDR2 FNYEAQ. The germline V and J ends were trimmed by 5 bases and 0 bases, with 17 bases remaining between them. For the CDR3, the DNA is TGTGCCAGCAGCCTAGGGGGAGCGTCAAGCTCCTACAATGAGCAGTTCTTC. Translation: CASSLGGASSSYNEQFF.

The chain couples TRBV12-5 to TRBJ1-1; D might be TRBD1 (5 bases). Per the germline V gene, CDR1 is LGHNT and CDR2 is FRNRAP. The CDR3 length is 14 residues. Trimming shortened V by 2 bases and J by 5 bases, and 12 bases separated the two germline ends. CDR3 region: CASGLSQGKTEAFF. DNA of the CDR3: TGTGCTAGTGGTTTGTCCCAGGGAAAAACTGAAGCTTTCTTT. Based on the CDR3 plus reference TRBV12-5 and TRBJ1-1, the full variable domain is DARVTQTPRHKVTEMGQEVTMRCQPILGHNTVFWYRQTMMQGLELLAYFRNRAPLDDSGMPKDRFSAEMPDATLATLKIQPSEPRDSAVYFCASGLSQGKTEAFFGQGTRLTVV.

The chain links TRBV9 to TRBJ1-4, with 10 positions matching TRBD1. Unmatched junction bases numbered 5, after V lost 3 bases and J lost 6 bases. Germline V lookup: CDR1 SGDLS, CDR2 YYNGEE. There are 15 residues in the CDR3. The DNA for the CDR3 is TGTGCCAGCAGCGAGAGACAGGGGGCTTATGAAAAACTGTTTTTT. Translating it yields CASSERQGAYEKLFF.

The count of this clone is one. The V and J genes are TRBV11-2 and TRBJ2-3; 9 nucleotides match TRBD1. After removal of 8 bases from V and 1 base from J, the junction contained 4 bases not matched to a gene. Germline lookup yields CDR1 SGHAT and CDR2 FQNNGV. CDR3 length equals 14 residues. This CDR3 reads CASSGQGRTDTQYF. The CDR3, as DNA: TGTGCCAGCTCCGGACAGGGGCGCACAGATACGCAGTATTTT.

This clone turned up a few times. This rearrangement joins TRBV2 to TRBJ2-2; 12 bases fit TRBD2. The CDR3 consists of 15 residues. J was trimmed by 7 bases and V by 6 bases; bases with no gene match: 6. CDR1 SNHLY and CDR2 FYNNEI come from the germline V gene. CDR3 protein: CASRWTSGASGELFF. CDR3 in DNA: TGTGCCAGCAGGTGGACTAGCGGGGCGAGCGGGGAGCTGTTTTTT.

The chain has TRBV5-1 and TRBJ2-7; TRBD1 agrees at 10 bases. The junction had 7 bases not matched to a gene; V was cut back by 5 bases and J by 5 bases. Germline loops: CDR1 SGHRS, CDR2 YFSETQ. This CDR3 is built from 14 residues. The CDR3 DNA reads as TGCGCCAGCAGTCCCGGGACAGGGGTCAACGAGCAGTACTTC. Translation gives CASSPGTGVNEQYF.

This chain joins TRBV5-1 and TRBJ1-6; tentatively, D is TRBD1 (6 bases). In germline, CDR1 is SGHRS, CDR2 YFSETQ. This CDR3 contains 13 residues. Trimming took off 1 base at V and 8 bases at J, with 7 bases between the two ends. This CDR3 reads CASSLTGYSPLHF. The CDR3, as DNA: TGCGCCAGCAGCTTGACAGGGTATTCACCCCTCCACTTT.

The chain has TRBV19 and TRBJ1-1; a weak D match, TRBD1 (5 bases). V was clipped by 6 bases and J by 6 bases, with 20 bases between them. The CDR3 contains 15 residues. Germline values: CDR1 LNHDA, CDR2 SQIVND (reference sequence). CDR3 protein: CASRPLWMQGSEAFF. The CDR3 DNA sequence: TGTGCCAGTAGGCCCCTATGGATGCAGGGTTCTGAAGCTTTCTTT.

This rearrangement joins TRBV30 to TRBJ2-1; TRBD1 matches at 9 bases. The V gene's germline CDR1 is GTSNPN and CDR2 SVGIG (reference sequence). With V trimmed by 5 bases and J by 8 bases, 10 bases remained unmatched. This CDR3 contains 14 residues. The CDR3 DNA is TGTGCCTGGTTGGCCGGGACAGGGTTAGATGAGCAGTTCTTC. The encoded protein is CAWLAGTGLDEQFF. The full variable domain, rest sourced from reference TRBV30 and TRBJ2-1, is SQTIHQWPATLVQPVGSPLSLECTVEGTSNPNLYWYRQAAGRGLQLLFYSVGIGQISSEVPQNLSASRPQDRQFILSSKKLLLSDSGFYLCAWLAGTGLDEQFFGPGTRLTVL.

The chain links TRBV9 to TRBJ2-7, with 10 bases aligning to TRBD2. The V gene's germline CDR1 is SGDLS and CDR2 YYNGEE. This CDR3 region has 17 residues. The ends lost 0 bases at V and 3 bases at J; junction bases unmatched: 9. CDR3 in DNA: TGTGCCAGCAGCGTAGTCCCTAGCGGGGGCGAGGGCTACGAGCAGTACTTC. Amino acids: CASSVVPSGGEGYEQYF.

This sequence joins TRBV9 and TRBJ1-2, with 8 positions matching TRBD1. With 0 bases clipped from V and 3 bases from J, the junction kept 4 bases outside the gene matches. Germline CDR1 and CDR2: SGDLS and YYNGEE. The CDR3 is made up of 15 amino acids. This CDR3 is CASSVAAGGHYGYTF. The DNA for the CDR3 is TGTGCCAGCAGCGTAGCGGCAGGGGGCCACTATGGCTACACCTTC.

This clone has a handful of counts. The chain is built from TRBV5-1 and TRBJ2-3, with TRBD2 matching 8 bases. J was trimmed by 4 bases and V by 5 bases; bases with no gene match: 12. Germline V gene sequence: CDR1 SGHRS, CDR2 YFSETQ. There are 16 residues in the CDR3. The CDR3 sequence is CASRKGTSEWADTQYF. The CDR3, as DNA: TGCGCCAGCAGAAAAGGGACTAGTGAGTGGGCAGATACGCAGTATTTT.

The chain recombines TRBV5-8 with TRBJ1-4; TRBD1 matches 8 bases. J gave up 1 base and V 3 bases, and 2 bases lay outside the gene matches. The germline V gene encodes CDR1 SGHTS and CDR2 YDEGEE. This CDR3 is 15 amino acids long. CDR3 amino acids: CASSWGTGTNEKLFF. DNA of the CDR3: TGTGCCAGCAGCTGGGGGACAGGAACTAATGAAAAACTGTTTTTT.

V gene TRBV18 combines with J gene TRBJ1-5, with D tentatively TRBD1 (6 bases). This CDR3 has 16 amino acids. Trimming left V 1 base short and J 4 bases short, with 14 bases between. Germline V CDR1 and CDR2: KGHSH, LQKENI. Here the CDR3 DNA reads TGTGCCAGCTCACCACAGGCAGGGGCGGGGAATCAGCCCCAGCATTTT. Translating it yields CASSPQAGAGNQPQHF.

The chain has TRBV10-3 and TRBJ2-3, with 14 bases aligning to TRBD2. V shed 6 bases, J shed 3 bases, and the junction held 5 bases outside the gene matches. In germline, CDR1 is ENHRY, CDR2 SYGVKD. The CDR3 runs to 16 residues. DNA of the CDR3: TGTGCCATCAGCGCGGGACTAGCGGGGGTAACAGATACGCAGTATTTT. Protein product: CAISAGLAGVTDTQYF.